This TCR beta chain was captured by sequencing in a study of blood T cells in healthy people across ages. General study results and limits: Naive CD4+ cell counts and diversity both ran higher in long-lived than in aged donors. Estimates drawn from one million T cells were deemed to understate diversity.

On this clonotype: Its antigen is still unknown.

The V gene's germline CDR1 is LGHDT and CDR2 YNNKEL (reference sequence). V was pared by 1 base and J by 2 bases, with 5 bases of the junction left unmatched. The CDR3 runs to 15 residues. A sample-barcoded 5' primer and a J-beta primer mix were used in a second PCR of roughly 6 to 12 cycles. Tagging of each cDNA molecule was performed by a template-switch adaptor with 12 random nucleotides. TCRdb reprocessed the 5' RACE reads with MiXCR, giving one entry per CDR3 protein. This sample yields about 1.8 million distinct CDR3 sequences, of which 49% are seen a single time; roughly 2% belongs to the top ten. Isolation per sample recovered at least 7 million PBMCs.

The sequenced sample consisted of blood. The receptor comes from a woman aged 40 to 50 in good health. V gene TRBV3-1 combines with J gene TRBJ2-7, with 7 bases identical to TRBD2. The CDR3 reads CASSQVGGGPYEQYF. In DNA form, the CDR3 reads TGTGCCAGCAGCCAAGTCGGCGGGGGTCCCTACGAGCAGTACTTC.